This TCR beta chain was documented in a study of blood T cell repertoires in COVID-19. On the study more broadly: COVID-19 samples, acute and convalescent, were from the United States, Italy and Spain.

Participant-given clinical history determined each cohort assignment. J gave up 4 bases and V 5 bases, and 15 bases lay outside the gene matches. Per germline, CDR1 LNHDA and CDR2 SQIVND (reference sequence). This CDR3 is built from 17 residues. Original processing notes: Amplification from reference gene primers served as the basis for estimated nucleated cell counts. Here immunoSEQ multiplex PCR was the method, and the copy in TCRdb shows in-frame clones only, minus some. Clonal size and the V and J genes are those of that table, whereas D and trimming came from the DNA. The sample includes under 400,000 clones, 88% of them seen just once.

Sequenced material: PBMCs or T cells enriched from blood (not recorded which). This TCR was recovered from a woman aged 25 to 39 who had been exposed to COVID-19. This chain links TRBV19 with TRBJ1-2; TRBD1 matches 8 bases. CDR3 in amino acids: CASSPWQGALLGYGYTF. The DNA of the CDR3 is TGTGCCAGTAGTCCTTGGCAGGGGGCACTTCTTGGCTATGGCTACACCTTC.